This TCR beta chain appears in the sequencing data of a study of regulatory T cells in long-lasting Graves disease. Study overall: Antithyroid drugs had been given to newly diagnosed Graves' patients for under 3 months.

Researchers made TCR beta libraries by using iRepertoire HTBI primers and running Arm-PCR on CDR3 regions. Each CDR3 protein is one row after TCRdb ran MiXCR on the multiplex PCR reads. In the table there are 440,000 or so distinct CDR3 sequences, about 16% of which are singletons. Time point noted: newly diagnosed GD, antithyroid drugs for less than 3 months. Isolated PBMC RNA provided the starting material for the TCR library. Trimming removed 5 bases from V and 3 bases from J; junction bases left unmatched: 2. Germline V CDR1 and CDR2: SGHAT, FQNNGV. CDR3 size: 15 residues. This clonotype was found many times. The antigen is undetermined. General study points: Persistent disease preferred TRBV28, TRBJ1-2 and TRBJ2-5; new disease, TRBV20-1 and TRBJ2-1.

These data were also reused for a study on T cells in Graves' hyperthyroidism and ophthalmopathy. This second study notes: Ophthalmopathy was predicted by the model a median of around 5.9 months ahead of onset.

The source is a woman aged 25 to 39 with Graves disease. The sample here was peripheral blood mononuclear cells (PBMCs), taken at new diagnosis, from a patient treated with antithyroid drugs. The rearrangement uses TRBV11-2 and TRBJ2-2; 11 bases are shared with TRBD2. The CDR3 DNA reads TGTGCCAGCAGCCCGGGACTAGCGGACACCGGGGAGCTGTTTTTT. Its translation is CASSPGLADTGELFF. The entire variable domain, with the rest obtained from reference TRBV11-2 and TRBJ2-2, is as follows: EAGVAQSPRYKIIEKRQSVAFWCNPISGHATLYWYQQILGQGPKLLIQFQNNGVVDDSQLPKDRFSAERLKGVDSTLKIQPAKLEDSAVYLCASSPGLADTGELFFGEGSRLTVL.